This entry describes one TCR beta chain. Its antigen is not known. The germline CDR1 and CDR2 sequences are SGHNT and YYREEE (reference sequence). The CDR3 totals 14 residues. V was trimmed by 2 bases and J by 2 bases, leaving 9 bases between them. Repertoires were generated with immunoSEQ multiplex PCR, while TCRdb's copy carries only in-frame clones and drops some. Of under 50,000 clones listed, more than 60% are singletons. The sample belongs to a study of OX40 agonist ivuxolimab in advanced cancers. Study findings and constraints: Among T cells, CD8+ cells averaged more expanded clones than CD4+ cells.

The chain uses TRBV5-4 and TRBJ2-3; no clear D. The sequence was collected from an adult with an advanced solid tumor such as melanoma, head and neck, liver or kidney cancer. The sequencing used CD4+ or CD8+ T cells sorted from blood, collected in a trial of the OX40 agonist ivuxolimab. This CDR3 reads CASSFNSVTDTQYF. The CDR3 coding sequence is TGTGCCAGCAGCTTTAACTCCGTCACAGATACGCAGTATTTT.